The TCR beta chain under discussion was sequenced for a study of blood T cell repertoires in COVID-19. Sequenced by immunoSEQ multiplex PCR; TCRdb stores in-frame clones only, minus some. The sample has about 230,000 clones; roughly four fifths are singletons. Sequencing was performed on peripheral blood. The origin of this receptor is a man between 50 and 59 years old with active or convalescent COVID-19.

In DNA, the CDR3 is TGTGCCAGCAGCTTGGCAGGGAAAAGCTCCTATAATTCACCCCTCCACTTT. Encoded protein: CASSLAGKSSYNSPLHF. The rearrangement links TRBV5-6 to TRBJ1-6; D may be TRBD1 (5 bases). The ends were cut back, 0 bases at V and 0 bases at J, with 10 bases in the middle. Germline V gene lookup returns CDR1 SGHDT and CDR2 YYEEEE. The CDR3 length is 17 residues.